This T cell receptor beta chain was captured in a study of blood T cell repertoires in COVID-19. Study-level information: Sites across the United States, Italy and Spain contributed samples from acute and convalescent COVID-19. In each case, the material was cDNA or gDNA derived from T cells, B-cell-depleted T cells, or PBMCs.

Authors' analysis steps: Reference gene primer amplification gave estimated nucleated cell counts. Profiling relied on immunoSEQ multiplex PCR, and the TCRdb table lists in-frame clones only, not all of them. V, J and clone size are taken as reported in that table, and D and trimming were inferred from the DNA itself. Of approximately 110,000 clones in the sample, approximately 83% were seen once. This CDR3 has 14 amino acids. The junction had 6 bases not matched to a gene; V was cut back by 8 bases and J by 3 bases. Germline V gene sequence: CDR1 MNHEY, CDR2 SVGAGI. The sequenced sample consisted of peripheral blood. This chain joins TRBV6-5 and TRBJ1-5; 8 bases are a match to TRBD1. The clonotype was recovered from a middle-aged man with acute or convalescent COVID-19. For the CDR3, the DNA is TGTGCCAGCCGGACAGGGAGTAACAATCAGCCCCAGCATTTT. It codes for CASRTGSNNQPQHF.